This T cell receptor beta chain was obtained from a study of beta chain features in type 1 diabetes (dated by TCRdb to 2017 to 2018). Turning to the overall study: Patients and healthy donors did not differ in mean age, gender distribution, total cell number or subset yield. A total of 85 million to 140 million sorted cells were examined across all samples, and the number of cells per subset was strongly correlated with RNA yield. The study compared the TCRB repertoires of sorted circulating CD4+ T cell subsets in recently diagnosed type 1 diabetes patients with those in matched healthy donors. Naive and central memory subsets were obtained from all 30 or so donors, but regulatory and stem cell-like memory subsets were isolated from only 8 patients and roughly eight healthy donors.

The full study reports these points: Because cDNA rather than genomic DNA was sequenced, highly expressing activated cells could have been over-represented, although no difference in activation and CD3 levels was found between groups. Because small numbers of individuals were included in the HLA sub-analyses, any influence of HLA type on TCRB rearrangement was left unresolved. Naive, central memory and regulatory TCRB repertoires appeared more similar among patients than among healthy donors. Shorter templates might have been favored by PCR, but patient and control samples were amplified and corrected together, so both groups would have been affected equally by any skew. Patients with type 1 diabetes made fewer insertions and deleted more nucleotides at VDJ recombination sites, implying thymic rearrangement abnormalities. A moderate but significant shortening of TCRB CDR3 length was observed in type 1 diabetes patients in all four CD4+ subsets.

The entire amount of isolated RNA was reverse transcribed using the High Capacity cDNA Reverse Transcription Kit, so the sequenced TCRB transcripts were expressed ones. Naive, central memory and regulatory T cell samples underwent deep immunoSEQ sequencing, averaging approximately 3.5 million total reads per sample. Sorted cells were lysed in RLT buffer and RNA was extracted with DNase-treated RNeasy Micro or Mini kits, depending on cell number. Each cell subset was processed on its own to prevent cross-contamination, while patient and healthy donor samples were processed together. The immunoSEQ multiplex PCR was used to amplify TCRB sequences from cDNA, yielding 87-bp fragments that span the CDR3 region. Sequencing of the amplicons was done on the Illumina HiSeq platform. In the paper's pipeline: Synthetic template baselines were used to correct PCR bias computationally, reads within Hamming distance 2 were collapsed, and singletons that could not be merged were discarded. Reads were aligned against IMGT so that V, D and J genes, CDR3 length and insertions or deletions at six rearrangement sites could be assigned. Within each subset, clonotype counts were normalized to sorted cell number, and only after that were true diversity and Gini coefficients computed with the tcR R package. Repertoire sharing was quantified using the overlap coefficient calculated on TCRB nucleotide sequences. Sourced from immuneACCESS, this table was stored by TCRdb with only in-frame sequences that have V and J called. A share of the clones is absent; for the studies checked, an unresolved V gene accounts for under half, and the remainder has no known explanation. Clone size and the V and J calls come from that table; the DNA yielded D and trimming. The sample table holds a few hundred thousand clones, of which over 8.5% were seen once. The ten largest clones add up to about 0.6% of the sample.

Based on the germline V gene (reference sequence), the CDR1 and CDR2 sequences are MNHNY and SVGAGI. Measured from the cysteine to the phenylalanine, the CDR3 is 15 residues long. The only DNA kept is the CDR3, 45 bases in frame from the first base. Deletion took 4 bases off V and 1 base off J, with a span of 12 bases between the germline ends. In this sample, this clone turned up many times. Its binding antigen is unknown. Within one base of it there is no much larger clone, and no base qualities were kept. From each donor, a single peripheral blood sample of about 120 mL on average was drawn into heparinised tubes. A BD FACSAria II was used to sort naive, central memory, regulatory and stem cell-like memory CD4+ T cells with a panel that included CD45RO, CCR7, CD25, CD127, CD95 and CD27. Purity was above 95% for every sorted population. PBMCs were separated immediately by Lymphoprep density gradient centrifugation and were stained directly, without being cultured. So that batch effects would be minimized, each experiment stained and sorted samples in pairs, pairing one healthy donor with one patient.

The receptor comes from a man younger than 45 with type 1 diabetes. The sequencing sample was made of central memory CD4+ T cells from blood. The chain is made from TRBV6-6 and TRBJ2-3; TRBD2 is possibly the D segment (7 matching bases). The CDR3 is CASSWGGWGTDTQYF. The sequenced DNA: TGTGCCAGCAGTTGGGGGGGCTGGGGCACAGATACGCAGTATTTT.